This TCR beta chain originates from a study of shared clonotypes between healthy human individuals. Findings and limits, study-wide: What naive subsets generally showed was a larger estimated richness than memory subsets showed. The sharing of 5% to 5.5% of naive CD4 clonotypes was seen across a handful of donors.

This CDR3 comprises 13 residues. The V and J ends lost 6 bases and 2 bases, in that order; junction bases with no gene match: 3. Germline V gene lookup returns CDR1 SSHAT and CDR2 FNYEAQ (reference sequence). Naive CD8 cells were CD45RO-negative, positively selected for CCR7, excluding terminally differentiated effector memory CD45RA+ cells. The authors split each subset's genomic DNA evenly across several immunoSEQ plates. The method was immunoSEQ multiplex PCR; TCRdb's version includes in-frame clones alone and lacks a portion of them. The sample has hundreds of thousands of clones; 95% to 97% are singletons. Details on this clone: As yet, its antigen is unknown.

This chain connects TRBV7-7 to TRBJ2-5; 7 nucleotides agree with TRBD2. The sample was naive CD8+ T cells sorted from blood. The sequence came from a woman in her twenties or thirties in good health. CDR3 sequence reads: CASSPGGQETQYF. CDR3 in DNA: TGTGCCAGCAGTCCGGGAGGACAAGAGACCCAGTACTTC.